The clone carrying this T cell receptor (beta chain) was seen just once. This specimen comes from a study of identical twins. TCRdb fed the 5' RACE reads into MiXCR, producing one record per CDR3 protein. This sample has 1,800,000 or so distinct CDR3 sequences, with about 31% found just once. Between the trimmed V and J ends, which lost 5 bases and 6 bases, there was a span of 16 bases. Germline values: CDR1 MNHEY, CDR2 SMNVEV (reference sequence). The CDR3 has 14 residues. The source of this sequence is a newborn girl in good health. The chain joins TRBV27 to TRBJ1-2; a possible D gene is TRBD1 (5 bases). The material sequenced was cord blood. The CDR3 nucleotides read TGTGCCAGCAGTCCCCACCCAGGGTTAGATGGCTACACCTTC. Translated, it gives CASSPHPGLDGYTF.